These T cell receptor beta chains were read from a single sample in a study of low-dose radiotherapy and immunotherapy resistance in tumors. TCRdb processed the reads anew with MiXCR; each CDR3 protein has one entry. The table shows around 100,000 distinct CDR3 sequences, with roughly 19% occurring only once. The sample was PBMCs, taken after low-dose radiotherapy plus immunotherapy. These receptors all come from a female donor with ovarian cancer. Both conserved end residues are part of each CDR3. The D gene is left open where the match is weak. The size of a clone is reported for some rows only, either as once, few or many, or as a class for expanded clones.

length	size	V	D	J	CDR3	DNA
16	.	TRBV9	TRBD2	TRBJ2-1	CASSATSGNSYNEQFF	TGTGCCAGCAGCGCGACTAGCGGGAACTCCTACAATGAGCAGTTCTTC
16	many	TRBV5-1	.	TRBJ1-2	CASSPSLGANVYGYTF	TGCGCCAGCAGCCCCAGTTTGGGGGCGAACGTCTATGGCTACACCTTC
16	many	TRBV25-1	TRBD1	TRBJ1-6	CASSEFSGTGDSPLHF	TGTGCCAGCAGTGAGTTCTCCGGGACAGGTGATTCACCCCTCCACTTT
14	many	TRBV6-6	.	TRBJ1-2	CASSYAETNYGYTF	TGTGCCAGCAGTTACGCAGAGACTAACTATGGCTACACCTTC
17	.	TRBV29-1	TRBD2	TRBJ2-7	CSVERASGRYNSYEQYF	TGCAGCGTTGAAAGGGCTAGCGGGAGATACAACTCCTACGAGCAGTACTTC
12	many	TRBV18	.	TRBJ1-5	CASSPPGQPQHF	TGTGCCAGCTCACCACCGGGTCAGCCCCAGCATTTT
16	many	TRBV24-1	.	TRBJ2-2	CATSDPREQATGELFF	TGTGCCACCAGTGATCCCCGTGAGCAGGCCACCGGGGAGCTGTTTTTT
17	many	TRBV24-1	TRBD2	TRBJ2-3	CATSDRGTSGRADTQYF	TGTGCCACCAGTGATCGCGGGACTAGCGGGAGAGCAGATACGCAGTATTTT
16	.	TRBV18	.	TRBJ2-3	CASSPEGRTHYSTQYF	TGTGCCAGCTCACCAGAGGGGCGAACCCATTACAGTACGCAGTATTTT
15	many	TRBV6-2/TRBV6-3	TRBD1	TRBJ2-2	CASSYSGQGVGELFF	TGTGCCAGCAGTTACTCGGGACAGGGGGTCGGGGAGCTGTTTTTT
15	many	TRBV2	.	TRBJ2-7	CASSEAYAGRYEQYF	TGTGCCAGCAGTGAAGCGTACGCGGGAAGGTACGAGCAGTACTTC
12	many	TRBV7-2	.	TRBJ2-7	CASSLVVDEQYF	TGTGCCAGCAGCTTAGTTGTCGACGAGCAGTACTTC
13	many	TRBV28	TRBD1	TRBJ1-2	CASSYGQGYGYTF	TGTGCCAGCAGCTATGGACAGGGCTATGGCTACACCTTC
13	.	TRBV27	.	TRBJ2-3	CASKLVWGDTQYF	TGTGCCAGCAAATTGGTATGGGGGGATACGCAGTATTTT
13	many	TRBV15	.	TRBJ2-3	CATSREWGTTQYF	TGTGCCACCAGCCGAGAATGGGGGACTACGCAGTATTTT
16	.	TRBV20-1	TRBD2	TRBJ2-1	CSAPGLAGGIYNEQFF	TGCAGTGCCCCGGGACTAGCGGGGGGGATCTACAATGAGCAGTTCTTC
17	many	TRBV19	.	TRBJ1-1	CASSITHRTTLNTEAFF	TGTGCCAGTAGTATTACCCACAGGACGACCTTGAACACTGAAGCTTTCTTT
8	many	TRBV20-1	.	TRBJ1-1	CSAGEAFF	TGCAGTGCGGGTGAAGCTTTCTTT
15	many	TRBV30	TRBD1	TRBJ1-1	CACSVRTGRNTEAFF	TGTGCCTGCTCTGTACGGACAGGGCGGAACACTGAAGCTTTCTTT
14	many	TRBV6-6	.	TRBJ2-3	CASGRTGGGDTQYF	TGTGCCAGCGGGCGAACAGGGGGGGGAGATACGCAGTATTTT
15	many	TRBV7-8	TRBD2	TRBJ2-1	CASSLVAGGHNEQFF	TGTGCCAGCAGCTTAGTAGCGGGGGGACACAATGAGCAGTTCTTC
13	many	TRBV20-1	.	TRBJ1-2	CSARDRRVHGYTF	TGCAGTGCTAGAGATCGAAGGGTTCATGGCTACACCTTC
15	many	TRBV7-2	TRBD2	TRBJ2-5	CASSATSGSPETQYF	TGTGCCAGCAGCGCGACTAGCGGGAGCCCAGAGACCCAGTACTTC
13	many	TRBV20-1	TRBD1	TRBJ1-5	CSATGGSNQPQHF	TGCAGTGCTACAGGGGGAAGCAATCAGCCCCAGCATTTT
16	many	TRBV19	TRBD1	TRBJ1-5	CASSIADRVWDQPQHF	TGTGCCAGTAGTATAGCTGACAGGGTCTGGGATCAGCCCCAGCATTTT
13	.	TRBV19	.	TRBJ2-1	CASSIGSYNEQFF	TGTGCCAGTAGTATAGGATCCTACAATGAGCAGTTCTTC
13	many	TRBV5-1	.	TRBJ2-5	CASSPGTLETQYF	TGCGCCAGCAGCCCCGGGACCTTGGAGACCCAGTACTTC
12	many	TRBV20-1	TRBD2	TRBJ2-7	CSGTGGTHEQYF	TGCAGTGGGACGGGGGGGACCCACGAGCAGTACTTC
15	.	TRBV6-1	.	TRBJ2-3	CASSEEQVPTDTQYF	TGTGCCAGCAGTGAAGAACAGGTACCTACAGATACGCAGTATTTT
14	many	TRBV7-9	.	TRBJ2-5	CASSWRASGETQYF	TGTGCCAGCAGCTGGCGGGCCTCTGGCGAGACCCAGTACTTC
15	.	TRBV20-1	.	TRBJ1-4	CSARSQAGNEKLFFF	.
13	many	TRBV28	.	TRBJ2-7	CASSRPGVGEQYF	TGTGCCAGCAGTCGGCCAGGGGTTGGCGAGCAGTACTTC
14	many	TRBV7-2	TRBD2	TRBJ2-1	CASGTSGSRNEQFF	TGTGCCAGCGGGACTAGCGGGAGTCGAAATGAGCAGTTCTTC
13	.	TRBV9	.	TRBJ2-7	CASSVGAAYEQYF	TGTGCCAGCAGCGTAGGGGCCGCCTACGAGCAGTACTTC
13	many	TRBV6-4	TRBD2	TRBJ2-4	CASSLSGGNIQYF	TGTGCCAGCAGCCTTAGCGGGGGGAACATTCAGTACTTC
17	many	TRBV28	TRBD2	TRBJ2-3	CASPPAGSGGGSDTQYF	TGTGCCAGCCCCCCAGCGGGCAGCGGGGGGGGGTCAGATACGCAGTATTTT
13	many	TRBV28	TRBD2	TRBJ2-1	CASSLGTSGEQFF	TGTGCCAGCAGTTTAGGGACTAGCGGTGAGCAGTTCTTC
12	many	TRBV28	.	TRBJ2-7	CASSPNLYEQYF	TGTGCCAGCAGTCCCAACCTGTACGAGCAGTACTTC
13	.	TRBV6-7	TRBD1	TRBJ2-7	CATPAGGSYEQYF	TGTGCCACCCCGGCAGGGGGATCCTACGAGCAGTACTTC
18	many	TRBV7-2	TRBD1	TRBJ2-7	CASSLGGQGRFLSYEQYF	TGTGCCAGCAGCTTAGGTGGACAGGGGCGGTTTCTCTCCTACGAGCAGTACTTC
15	many	TRBV27	TRBD2	TRBJ2-3	CASRLAGGLTDTQYF	TGTGCCAGCAGACTAGCGGGGGGACTCACAGATACGCAGTATTTT
16	many	TRBV15	TRBD2	TRBJ2-1	CATSRGLARTYNEQFF	TGTGCCACCAGCAGAGGACTAGCGCGCACCTACAATGAGCAGTTCTTC
16	.	TRBV20-1	TRBD2	TRBJ2-1	CSAPRLAGGFYNEQFF	TGCAGTGCTCCCCGACTAGCGGGGGGATTCTACAATGAGCAGTTCTTC
13	.	TRBV18	.	TRBJ2-1	CASSPNSETVQFF	TGTGCCAGCTCACCAAATTCCGAGACCGTACAGTTCTTC
15	many	TRBV7-9	.	TRBJ2-7	CASSLVGYLSYEQYF	TGTGCCAGCAGCTTAGTGGGATACCTATCCTACGAGCAGTACTTC
17	many	TRBV10-3	TRBD2	TRBJ2-1	CAISESPGLAGLREQFF	TGTGCCATCAGTGAGTCCCCGGGACTAGCGGGCCTTCGGGAGCAGTTCTTC
13	many	TRBV5-1	TRBD1	TRBJ2-7	CASSRGQDYEQYF	TGCGCCAGCAGCCGGGGACAGGACTACGAGCAGTACTTC
15	many	TRBV7-8	TRBD1	TRBJ2-7	CASSPLGQAAYEQYF	TGTGCCAGCAGCCCCCTGGGACAGGCGGCCTACGAGCAGTACTTC
15	many	TRBV4-1	.	TRBJ2-5	CASSQDAIGDETQYF	TGCGCCAGCAGCCAAGACGCGATAGGGGACGAGACCCAGTACTTC
15	many	TRBV7-9	.	TRBJ2-3	CASSSIELSTDTQYF	TGTGCCAGCAGCTCAATAGAGCTTAGCACAGATACGCAGTATTTT
14	many	TRBV5-1	.	TRBJ2-5	CASSSSGGLETQYF	TGCGCCAGCAGCTCGTCAGGGGGGTTGGAGACCCAGTACTTC
15	many	TRBV9	.	TRBJ1-1	CASSVVGSMNTEAFF	TGTGCCAGCAGCGTAGTAGGCTCGATGAACACTGAAGCTTTCTTT
15	many	TRBV11-2	TRBD2	TRBJ2-4	CASSLLAGAVNIQYF	TGTGCCAGCAGCTTATTGGCGGGAGCGGTTAACATTCAGTACTTC
14	many	TRBV20-1	.	TRBJ1-1	CSAGEGPIGAEAFF	TGCAGTGCTGGAGAAGGCCCAATAGGGGCCGAAGCTTTCTTT
15	.	TRBV29-1	TRBD1	TRBJ1-1	CSHLTGGGLYTEAFF	TGCAGCCACCTGACAGGGGGCGGTTTGTACACTGAAGCTTTCTTT
14	many	TRBV27	TRBD1	TRBJ1-5	CASSFGGGGQPQHF	TGTGCCAGCAGTTTTGGCGGAGGGGGCCAGCCCCAGCATTTT
19	many	TRBV2	.	TRBJ2-1	CASSEARGKTGSSYNEQFF	TGTGCCAGCAGTGAAGCAAGGGGAAAGACGGGGAGCTCCTACAATGAGCAGTTCTTC
13	.	TRBV20-1	TRBD2	TRBJ2-2	CSAGGMNTGELFF	TGCAGTGCGGGAGGGATGAACACCGGGGAGCTGTTTTTT
14	.	TRBV30	.	TRBJ2-2	CAWIRQLNTGELFF	TGTGCCTGGATCCGACAGCTGAACACCGGGGAGCTGTTTTTT
11	many	TRBV5-6	.	TRBJ2-5	CASSMRATQYF	TGTGCCAGCAGCATGCGGGCGACCCAGTACTTC